Listed here is a single T cell receptor beta chain. In germline, CDR1 is SNHLY, CDR2 FYNNEI. This CDR3 contains 12 residues. V was trimmed by 6 bases and J by 9 bases, leaving 15 bases between them. Per the authors' pipeline: Nucleated cell number was recorded as an estimate derived from reference gene primer amplification. Generated by immunoSEQ multiplex PCR, the TCRdb table keeps only in-frame clones and is missing some. That table supplies the V and J calls and clone size; D and trimming were determined from the DNA. This table holds more than 70,000 clones, roughly 77% found once. This sample was included in a study of blood T cell repertoires in COVID-19. Overall study: Spain, Italy and the United States supplied samples that represented acute and convalescent COVID-19. In each case, the material was cDNA or gDNA derived from T cells, B-cell-depleted T cells, or PBMCs.

Specimen: peripheral blood. This clonotype was sampled from a human donor in a cohort sampled during active COVID-19. The V call is TRBV2, the J call TRBJ2-7; possible D gene TRBD2, 7 bases. The CDR3 DNA reads as TGTGCCAGCAGACTAGGCGGGGGCGGGCAGTACTTC. Its translation is CASRLGGGGQYF.